The clone carrying this T cell receptor (beta chain) came up many times. Germline V lookup: CDR1 DFQATT, CDR2 SNEGSKA (reference sequence). Trimming took 5 bases from V and 8 from J, leaving 21 bases between them. The CDR3 extends over 14 amino acids. RNA transcripts provided the source from which TCR beta CDR3 regions were amplified. The HTBI primer set served for first-round RT-PCR of the TCR CDR3. TCRdb re-called the multiplex PCR reads with MiXCR, one entry per CDR3 protein. The repertoire holds roughly 300,000 distinct CDR3 sequences, 20% to 25% seen once, with over 25% in the top ten. This entry is derived from a study of T cells in Graves' hyperthyroidism and ophthalmopathy. At first hyperthyroidism diagnosis, before any ophthalmopathy symptoms, the blood sample was collected.

The J gene is TRBJ1-2, the V gene TRBV20-1; tentative D call: TRBD1 (6 bases). The sequence came from a man in his forties with Graves' hyperthyroidism that later progressed to Graves' ophthalmopathy. Sequencing used blood. Written as DNA, the CDR3 is TGCAGTGCTGAGAAGACAGGCCGGCGGGAAGGCTACACCTTC. Encoded protein: CSAEKTGRREGYTF.